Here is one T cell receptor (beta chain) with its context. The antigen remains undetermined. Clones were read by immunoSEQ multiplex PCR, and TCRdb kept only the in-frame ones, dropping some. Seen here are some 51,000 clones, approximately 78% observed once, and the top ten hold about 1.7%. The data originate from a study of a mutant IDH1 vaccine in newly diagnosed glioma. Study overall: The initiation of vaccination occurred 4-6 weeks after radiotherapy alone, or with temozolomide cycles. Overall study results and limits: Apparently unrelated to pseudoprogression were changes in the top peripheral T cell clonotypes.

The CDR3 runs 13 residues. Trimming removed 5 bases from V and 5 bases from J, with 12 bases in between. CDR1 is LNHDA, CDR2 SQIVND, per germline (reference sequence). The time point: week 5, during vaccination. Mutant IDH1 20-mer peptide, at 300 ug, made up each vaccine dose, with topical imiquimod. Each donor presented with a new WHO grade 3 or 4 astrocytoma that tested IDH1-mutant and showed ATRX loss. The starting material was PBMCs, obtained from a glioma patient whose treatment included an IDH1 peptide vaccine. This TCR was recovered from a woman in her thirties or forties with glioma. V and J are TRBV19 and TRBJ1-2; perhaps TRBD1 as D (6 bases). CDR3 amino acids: CASSPQGGYGYTF. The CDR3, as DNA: TGTGCCAGTAGTCCACAGGGAGGGTATGGCTACACCTTC.